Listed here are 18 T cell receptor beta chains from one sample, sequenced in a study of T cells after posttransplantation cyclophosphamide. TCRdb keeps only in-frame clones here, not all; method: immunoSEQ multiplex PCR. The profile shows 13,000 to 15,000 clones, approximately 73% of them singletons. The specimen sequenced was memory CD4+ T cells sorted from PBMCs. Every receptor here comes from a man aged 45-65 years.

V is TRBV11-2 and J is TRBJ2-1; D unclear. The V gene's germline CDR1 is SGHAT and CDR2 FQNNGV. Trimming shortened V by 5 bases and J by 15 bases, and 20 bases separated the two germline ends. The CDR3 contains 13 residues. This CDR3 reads CASSPTRAPSRFF. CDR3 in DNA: TGTGCCAGCAGCCCCACTCGTGCCCCCTCTCGGTTCTTC.

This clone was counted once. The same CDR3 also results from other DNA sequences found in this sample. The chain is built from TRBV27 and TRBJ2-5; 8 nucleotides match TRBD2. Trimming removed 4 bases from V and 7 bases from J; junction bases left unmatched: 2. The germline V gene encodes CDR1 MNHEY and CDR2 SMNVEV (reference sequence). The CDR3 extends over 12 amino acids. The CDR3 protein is CASSSRGGTQYF. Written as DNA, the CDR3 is TGTGCCAGCAGTTCTCGGGGGGGGACCCAGTACTTC.

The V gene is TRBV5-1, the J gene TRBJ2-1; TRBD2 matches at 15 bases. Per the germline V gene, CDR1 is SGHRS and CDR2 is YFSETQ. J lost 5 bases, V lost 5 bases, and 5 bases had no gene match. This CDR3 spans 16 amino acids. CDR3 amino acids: CASRWGLAGGNNEQFF. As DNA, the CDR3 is TGCGCCAGCAGATGGGGACTAGCGGGAGGCAACAATGAGCAGTTCTTC. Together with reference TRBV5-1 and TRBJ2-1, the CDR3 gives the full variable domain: KAGVTQTPRYLIKTRGQQVTLSCSPISGHRSVSWYQQTPGQGLQFLFEYFSETQRNKGNFPGRFSGRQFSNSRSEMNVSTLELGDSALYLCASRWGLAGGNNEQFFGPGTRLTVL.

Here the CDR3 DNA reads TGCGCCAGCAGCTTATCTAGCGGGGGCTATGAGCAGTTCTTC. Translation gives CASSLSSGGYEQFF. V gene TRBV5-1 combines with J gene TRBJ2-1; 10 bases align to TRBD2. V lost 2 bases to trimming and J lost 8 bases; unmatched junction nucleotides: 4. CDR1 is SGHRS and CDR2 is YFSETQ in the germline V gene. CDR3 size: 14 residues.

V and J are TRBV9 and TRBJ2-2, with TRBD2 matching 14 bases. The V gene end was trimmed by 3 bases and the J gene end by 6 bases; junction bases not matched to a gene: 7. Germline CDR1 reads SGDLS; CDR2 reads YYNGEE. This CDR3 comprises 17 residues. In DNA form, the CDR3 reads TGTGCCAGCAGCGCACCGGGACTAGCGGGAGCCGCCGGGGAGCTGTTTTTT. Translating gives CASSAPGLAGAAGELFF. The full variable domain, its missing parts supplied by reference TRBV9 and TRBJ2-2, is DSGVTQTPKHLITATGQRVTLRCSPRSGDLSVYWYQQSLDQGLQFLIQYYNGEERAKGNILERFSAQQFPDLHSELNLSSLELGDSALYFCASSAPGLAGAAGELFFGEGSRLTVL.

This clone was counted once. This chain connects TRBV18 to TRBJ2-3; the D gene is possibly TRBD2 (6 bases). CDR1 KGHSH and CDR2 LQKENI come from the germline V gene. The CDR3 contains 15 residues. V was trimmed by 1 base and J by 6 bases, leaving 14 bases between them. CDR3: CASSPRLSGGDTQYF. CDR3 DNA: TGTGCCAGCTCACCACGGTTGTCAGGAGGGGATACGCAGTATTTT.

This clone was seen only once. The chain's CDR3 is CASSQPPGLGSETQYF. The CDR3 DNA sequence: TGTGCCAGCAGCCAACCCCCGGGACTAGGGTCGGAGACCCAGTACTTC. V usage is TRBV4-2 and J usage is TRBJ2-5; 8 nucleotides align to TRBD2. Losses at the gene ends were 2 bases for V and 5 bases for J; bases not matched to a gene: 10. CDR1 is LGHNA, CDR2 YNFKEQ, per germline. The CDR3 is 16 residues long.

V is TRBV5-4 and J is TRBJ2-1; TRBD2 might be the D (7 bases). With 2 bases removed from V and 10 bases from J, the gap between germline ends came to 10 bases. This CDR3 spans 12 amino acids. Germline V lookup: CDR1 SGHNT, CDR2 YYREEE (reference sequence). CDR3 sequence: CASSLGGGEQFF. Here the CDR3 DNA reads TGTGCCAGCAGCTTAGGGGGGGGAGAGCAGTTCTTC.

The CDR3 DNA follows: TGTGCCAGCAGCTTCGGCGCGGGTGGTCCTGGGGCCAACGTCCTGACTTTC. It codes for CASSFGAGGPGANVLTF. The gene calls are TRBV11-2 and TRBJ2-6; D may be TRBD2 (5 bases). This CDR3 region has 17 residues. With 3 bases removed from V and 2 bases from J, the gap between germline ends came to 14 bases. CDR1 and CDR2 (germline): SGHAT, FQNNGV. The variable domain in full, with the rest retrieved from reference TRBV11-2 and TRBJ2-6, is EAGVAQSPRYKIIEKRQSVAFWCNPISGHATLYWYQQILGQGPKLLIQFQNNGVVDDSQLPKDRFSAERLKGVDSTLKIQPAKLEDSAVYLCASSFGAGGPGANVLTFGAGSRLTVL.

The CDR3, as DNA: TGTGCCAGCAGCCCCGGGGGGACCCGGACAAGCACCTACGAGCAGTACTTC. This gives the protein CASSPGGTRTSTYEQYF. This sequence joins TRBV28 and TRBJ2-7; 7 bases are shared with TRBD2. The junction had 16 bases not matched to a gene; V was cut back by 6 bases and J by 2 bases. The CDR3 consists of 17 residues. In germline, CDR1 is MDHEN, CDR2 SYDVKM.

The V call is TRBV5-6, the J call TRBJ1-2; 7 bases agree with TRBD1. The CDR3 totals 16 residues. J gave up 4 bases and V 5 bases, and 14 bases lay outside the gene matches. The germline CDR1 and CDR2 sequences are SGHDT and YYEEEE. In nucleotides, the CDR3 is TGTGCCAGCAGTTGGGGTCCGGGACAGATCTTCTATGGCTACACCTTC. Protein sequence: CASSWGPGQIFYGYTF. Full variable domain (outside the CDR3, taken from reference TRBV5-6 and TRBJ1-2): DAGVTQSPTHLIKTRGQQVTLRCSPKSGHDTVSWYQQALGQGPQFIFQYYEEEERQRGNFPDRFSGHQFPNYSSELNVNALLLGDSALYLCASSWGPGQIFYGYTFGSGTRLTVV.

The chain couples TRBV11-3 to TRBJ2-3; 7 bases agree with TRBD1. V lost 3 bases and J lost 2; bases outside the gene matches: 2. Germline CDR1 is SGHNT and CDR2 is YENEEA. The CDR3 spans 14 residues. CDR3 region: CASSFGTVTDTQYF. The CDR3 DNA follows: TGTGCCAGCAGCTTCGGGACAGTCACAGATACGCAGTATTTT.

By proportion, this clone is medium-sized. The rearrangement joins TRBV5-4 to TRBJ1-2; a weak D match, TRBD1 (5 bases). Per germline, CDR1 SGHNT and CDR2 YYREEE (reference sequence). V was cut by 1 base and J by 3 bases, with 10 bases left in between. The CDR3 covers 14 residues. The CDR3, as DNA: TGTGCCAGCAGCTTGCCTGACAGAGACTATGGCTACACCTTC. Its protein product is CASSLPDRDYGYTF.

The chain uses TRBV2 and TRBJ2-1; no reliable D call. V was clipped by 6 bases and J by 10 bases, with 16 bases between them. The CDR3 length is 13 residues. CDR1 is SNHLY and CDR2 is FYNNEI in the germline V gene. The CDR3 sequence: CASRAQTTGEQFF. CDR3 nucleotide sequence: TGTGCCAGCAGGGCCCAAACTACTGGAGAGCAGTTCTTC.

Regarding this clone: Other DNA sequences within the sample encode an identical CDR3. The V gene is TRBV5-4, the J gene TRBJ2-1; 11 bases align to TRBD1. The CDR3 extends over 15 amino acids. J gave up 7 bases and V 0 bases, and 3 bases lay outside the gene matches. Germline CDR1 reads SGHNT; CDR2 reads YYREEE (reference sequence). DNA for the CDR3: TGTGCCAGCAGCTTGGGGGGACAGGGGGTGAATGAGCAGTTCTTC. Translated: CASSLGGQGVNEQFF.

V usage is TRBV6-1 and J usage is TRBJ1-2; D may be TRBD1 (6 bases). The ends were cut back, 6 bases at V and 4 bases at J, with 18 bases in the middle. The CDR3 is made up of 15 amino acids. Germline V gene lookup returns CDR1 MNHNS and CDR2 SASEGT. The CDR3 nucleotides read TGTGCCAGCAGCCCTCATCACAGGGAACTCTATGGCTACACCTTC. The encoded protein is CASSPHHRELYGYTF.

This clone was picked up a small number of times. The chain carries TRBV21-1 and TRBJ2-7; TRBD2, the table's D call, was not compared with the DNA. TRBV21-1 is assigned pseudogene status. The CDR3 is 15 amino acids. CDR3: CASSKGGGGWYEQYF. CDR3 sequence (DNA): TGTGCCAGCAGCAAAGGGGGAGGGGGGTGGTACGAGCAGTACTTC.

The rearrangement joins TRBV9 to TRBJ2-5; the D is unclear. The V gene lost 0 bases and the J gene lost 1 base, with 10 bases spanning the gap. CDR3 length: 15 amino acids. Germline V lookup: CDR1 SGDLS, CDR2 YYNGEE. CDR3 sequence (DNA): TGTGCCAGCAGCGTAGAGGCTTACAGCCAAGAGACCCAGTACTTC. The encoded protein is CASSVEAYSQETQYF.